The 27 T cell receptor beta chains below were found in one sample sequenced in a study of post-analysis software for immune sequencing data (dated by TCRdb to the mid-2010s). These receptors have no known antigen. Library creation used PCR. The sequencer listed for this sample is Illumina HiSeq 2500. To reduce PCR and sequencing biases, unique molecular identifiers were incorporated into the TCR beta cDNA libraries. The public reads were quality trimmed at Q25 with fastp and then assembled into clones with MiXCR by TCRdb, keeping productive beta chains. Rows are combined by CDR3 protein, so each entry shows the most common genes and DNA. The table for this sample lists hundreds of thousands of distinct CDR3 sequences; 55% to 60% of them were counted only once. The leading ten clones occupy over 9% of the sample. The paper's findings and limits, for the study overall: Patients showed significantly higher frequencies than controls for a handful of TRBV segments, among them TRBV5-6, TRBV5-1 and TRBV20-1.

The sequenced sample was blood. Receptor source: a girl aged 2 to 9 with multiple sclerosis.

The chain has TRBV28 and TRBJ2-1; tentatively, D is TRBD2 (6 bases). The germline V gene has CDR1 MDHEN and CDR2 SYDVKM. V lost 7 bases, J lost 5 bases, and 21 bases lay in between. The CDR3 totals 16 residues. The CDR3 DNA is TGTGCCAGCAAACCGCCCGGAGGGGATGGACACAATGAGCAGTTCTTC. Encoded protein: CASKPPGGDGHNEQFF.

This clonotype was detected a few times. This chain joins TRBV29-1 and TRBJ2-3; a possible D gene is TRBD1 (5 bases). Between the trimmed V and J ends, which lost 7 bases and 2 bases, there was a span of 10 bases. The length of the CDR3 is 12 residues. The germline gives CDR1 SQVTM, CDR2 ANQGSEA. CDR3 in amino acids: CSGGGNTDTQYF. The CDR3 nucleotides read TGCAGCGGGGGCGGAAACACAGATACGCAGTATTTT.

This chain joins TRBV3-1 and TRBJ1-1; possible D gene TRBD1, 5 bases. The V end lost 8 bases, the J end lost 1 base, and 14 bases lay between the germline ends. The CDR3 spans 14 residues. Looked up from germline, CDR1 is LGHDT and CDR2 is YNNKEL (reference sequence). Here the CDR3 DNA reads TGTGCCAGCCTGCCTCGAGGGACGAACACTGAAGCTTTCTTT. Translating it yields CASLPRGTNTEAFF.

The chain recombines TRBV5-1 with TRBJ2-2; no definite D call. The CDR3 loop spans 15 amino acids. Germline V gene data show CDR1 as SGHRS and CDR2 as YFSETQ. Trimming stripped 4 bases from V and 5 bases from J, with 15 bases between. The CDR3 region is CASSASGKETGELFF. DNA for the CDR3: TGCGCCAGCAGCGCCTCAGGAAAGGAGACCGGGGAGCTGTTTTTT.

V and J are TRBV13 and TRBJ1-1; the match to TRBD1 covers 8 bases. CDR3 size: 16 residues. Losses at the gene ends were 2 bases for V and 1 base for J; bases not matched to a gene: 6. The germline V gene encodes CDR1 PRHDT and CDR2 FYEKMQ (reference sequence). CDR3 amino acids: CASSLSGGTGNTEAFF. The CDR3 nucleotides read TGTGCCAGCAGCTTATCCGGCGGGACAGGGAACACTGAAGCTTTCTTT.

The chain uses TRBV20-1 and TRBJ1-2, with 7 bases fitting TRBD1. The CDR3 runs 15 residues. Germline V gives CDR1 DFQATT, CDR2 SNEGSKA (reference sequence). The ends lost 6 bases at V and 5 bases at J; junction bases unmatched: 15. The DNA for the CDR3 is TGCAGTGCCCCCGAGACAGGGCCTCAAATTTATGGCTACACCTTC. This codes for CSAPETGPQIYGYTF.

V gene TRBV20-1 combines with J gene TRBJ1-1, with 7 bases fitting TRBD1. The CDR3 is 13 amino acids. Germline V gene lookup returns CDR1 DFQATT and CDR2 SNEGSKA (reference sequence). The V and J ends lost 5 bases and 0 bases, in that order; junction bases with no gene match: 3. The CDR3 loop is CSAQGGLNTEAFF. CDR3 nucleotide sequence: TGCAGTGCTCAGGGGGGCTTGAACACTGAAGCTTTCTTT.

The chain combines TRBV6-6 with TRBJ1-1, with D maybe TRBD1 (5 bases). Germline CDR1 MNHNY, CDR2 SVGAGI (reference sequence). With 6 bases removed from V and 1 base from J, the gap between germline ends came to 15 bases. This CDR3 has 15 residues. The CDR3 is CASSFPSGTNTEAFF. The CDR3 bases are TGTGCCAGCAGCTTCCCGTCAGGGACGAACACTGAAGCTTTCTTT.

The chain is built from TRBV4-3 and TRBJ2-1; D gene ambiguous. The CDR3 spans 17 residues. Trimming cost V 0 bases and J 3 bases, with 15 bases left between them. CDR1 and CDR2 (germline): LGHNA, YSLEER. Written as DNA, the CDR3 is TGCGCCAGCAGCCAAGATCTCGAAAGGGCGCTCTACAATGAGCAGTTCTTC. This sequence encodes CASSQDLERALYNEQFF.

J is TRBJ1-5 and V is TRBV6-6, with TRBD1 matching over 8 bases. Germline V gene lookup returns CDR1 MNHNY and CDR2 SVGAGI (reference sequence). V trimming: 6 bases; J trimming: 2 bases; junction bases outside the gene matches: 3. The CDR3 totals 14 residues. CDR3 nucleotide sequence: TGTGCCAGCAGGGAACAGGGGGGCAATCAGCCCCAGCATTTT. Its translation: CASREQGGNQPQHF.

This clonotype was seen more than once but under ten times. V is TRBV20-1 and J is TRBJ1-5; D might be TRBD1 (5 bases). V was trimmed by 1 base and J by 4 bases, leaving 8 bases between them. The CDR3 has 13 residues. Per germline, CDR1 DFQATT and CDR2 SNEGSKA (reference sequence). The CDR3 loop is CSARGQYNQPQHF. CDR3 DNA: TGCAGTGCTAGAGGACAGTATAATCAGCCCCAGCATTTT.

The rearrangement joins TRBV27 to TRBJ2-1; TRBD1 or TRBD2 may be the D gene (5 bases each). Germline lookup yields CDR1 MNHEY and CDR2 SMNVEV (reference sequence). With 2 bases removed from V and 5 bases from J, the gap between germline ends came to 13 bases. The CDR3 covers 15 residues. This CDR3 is CASSLTGQGNNEQFF. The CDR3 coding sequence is TGTGCCAGCAGTTTAACGGGGCAGGGTAACAATGAGCAGTTCTTC.

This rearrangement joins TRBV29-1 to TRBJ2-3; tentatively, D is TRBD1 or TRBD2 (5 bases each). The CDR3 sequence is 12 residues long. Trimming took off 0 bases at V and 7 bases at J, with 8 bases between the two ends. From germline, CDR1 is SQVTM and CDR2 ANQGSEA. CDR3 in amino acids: CSVEDEGNTQYF. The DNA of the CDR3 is TGCAGCGTTGAAGACGAGGGGAATACGCAGTATTTT.

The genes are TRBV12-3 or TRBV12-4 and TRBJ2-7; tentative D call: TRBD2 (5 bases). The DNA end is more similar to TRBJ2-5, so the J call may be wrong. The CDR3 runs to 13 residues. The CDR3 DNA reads TGTGCCAGCAGTAAGACTACACAGGAGACCCAGTACTTC. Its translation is CASSKTTQETQYF.

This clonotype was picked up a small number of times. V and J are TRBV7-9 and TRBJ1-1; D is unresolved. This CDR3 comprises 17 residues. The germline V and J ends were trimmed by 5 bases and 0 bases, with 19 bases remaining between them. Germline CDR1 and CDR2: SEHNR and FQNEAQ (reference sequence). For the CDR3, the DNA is TGTGCCAGCAGCCCGAAATTGAGCGGCTCCATGAACACTGAAGCTTTCTTT. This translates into CASSPKLSGSMNTEAFF.

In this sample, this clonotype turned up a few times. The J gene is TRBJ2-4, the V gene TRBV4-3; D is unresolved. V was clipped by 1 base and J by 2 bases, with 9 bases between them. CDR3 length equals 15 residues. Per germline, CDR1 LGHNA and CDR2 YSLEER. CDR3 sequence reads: CASSQVRNPKNIQYF. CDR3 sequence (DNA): TGCGCCAGCAGCCAAGTTCGTAACCCCAAAAACATTCAGTACTTC.

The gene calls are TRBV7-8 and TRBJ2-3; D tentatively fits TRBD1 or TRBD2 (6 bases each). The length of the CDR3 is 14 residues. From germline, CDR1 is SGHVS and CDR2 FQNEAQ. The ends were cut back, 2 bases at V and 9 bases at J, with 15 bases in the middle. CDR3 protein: CASSLISGGGTQYF. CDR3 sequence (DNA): TGTGCCAGCAGCTTAATTTCCGGGGGCGGCACGCAGTATTTT.

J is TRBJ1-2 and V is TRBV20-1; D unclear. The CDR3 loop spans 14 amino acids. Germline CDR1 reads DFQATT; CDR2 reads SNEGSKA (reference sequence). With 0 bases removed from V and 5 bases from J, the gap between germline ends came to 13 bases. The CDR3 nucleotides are TGCAGTGCTAGAGACACGGCATCCGTATATGGCTACACCTTC. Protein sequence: CSARDTASVYGYTF.

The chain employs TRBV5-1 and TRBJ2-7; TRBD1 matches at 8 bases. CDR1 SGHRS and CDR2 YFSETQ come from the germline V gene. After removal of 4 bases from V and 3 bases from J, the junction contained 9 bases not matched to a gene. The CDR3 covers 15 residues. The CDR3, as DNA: TGCGCCAGCAGCCCAGGGACAGGTTTTAACTACGAGCAGTACTTC. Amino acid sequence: CASSPGTGFNYEQYF.

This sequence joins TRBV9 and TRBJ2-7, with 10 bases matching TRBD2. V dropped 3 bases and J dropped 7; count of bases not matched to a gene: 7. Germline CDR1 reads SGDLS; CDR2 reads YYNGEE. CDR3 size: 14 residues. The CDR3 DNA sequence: TGTGCCAGCAGCGCCCTAACTAGCGGGGATGAGCAGTACTTC. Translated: CASSALTSGDEQYF.

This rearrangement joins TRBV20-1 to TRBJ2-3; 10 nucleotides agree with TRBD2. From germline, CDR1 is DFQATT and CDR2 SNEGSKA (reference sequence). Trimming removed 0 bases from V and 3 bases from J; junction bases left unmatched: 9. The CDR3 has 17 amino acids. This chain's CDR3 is CSARDPLAGALTDTQYF. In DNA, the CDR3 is TGCAGTGCTAGAGATCCCCTAGCGGGAGCTCTGACAGATACGCAGTATTTT.

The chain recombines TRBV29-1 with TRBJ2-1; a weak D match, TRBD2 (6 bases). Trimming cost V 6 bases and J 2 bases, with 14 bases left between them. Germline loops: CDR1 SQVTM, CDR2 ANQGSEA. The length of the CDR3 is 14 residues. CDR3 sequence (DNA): TGCAGCGTGGAGACTAGAGGGACCTACAATGAGCAGTTCTTC. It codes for CSVETRGTYNEQFF.

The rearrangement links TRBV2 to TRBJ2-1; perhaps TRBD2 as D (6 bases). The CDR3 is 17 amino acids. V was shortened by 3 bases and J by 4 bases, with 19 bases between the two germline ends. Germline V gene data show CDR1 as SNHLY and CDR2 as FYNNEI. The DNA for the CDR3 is TGTGCCAGCAGTGACTTGGGGAGGACCTCCTCTTACAATGAGCAGTTCTTC. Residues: CASSDLGRTSSYNEQFF.

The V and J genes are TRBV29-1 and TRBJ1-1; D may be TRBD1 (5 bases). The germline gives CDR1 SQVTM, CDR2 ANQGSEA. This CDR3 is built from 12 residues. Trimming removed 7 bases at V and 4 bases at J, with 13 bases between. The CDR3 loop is CSDGGTGTEAFF. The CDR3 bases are TGCAGCGATGGAGGGACCGGCACTGAAGCTTTCTTT.

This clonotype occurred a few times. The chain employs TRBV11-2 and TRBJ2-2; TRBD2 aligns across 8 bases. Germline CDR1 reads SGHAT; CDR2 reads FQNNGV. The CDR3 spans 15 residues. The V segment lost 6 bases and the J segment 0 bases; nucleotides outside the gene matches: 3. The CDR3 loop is CASRSRGANTGELFF. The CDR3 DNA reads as TGTGCCAGCAGATCGCGGGGGGCGAACACCGGGGAGCTGTTTTTT. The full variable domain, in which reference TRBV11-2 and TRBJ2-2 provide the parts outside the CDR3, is EAGVAQSPRYKIIEKRQSVAFWCNPISGHATLYWYQQILGQGPKLLIQFQNNGVVDDSQLPKDRFSAERLKGVDSTLKIQPAKLEDSAVYLCASRSRGANTGELFFGEGSRLTVL.

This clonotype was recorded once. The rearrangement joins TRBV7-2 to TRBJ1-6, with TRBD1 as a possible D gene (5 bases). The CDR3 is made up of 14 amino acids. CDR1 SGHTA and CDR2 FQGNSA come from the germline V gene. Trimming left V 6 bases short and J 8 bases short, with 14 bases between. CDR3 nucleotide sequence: TGTGCCAGCAGGGCAGGGTACGGCGATTCACCCCTCCACTTT. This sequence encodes CASRAGYGDSPLHF.

CDR3 sequence (DNA): TGTGCCAGCAGTTTTAGTTTGCTAGCCAAAAACATTCAGTACTTC. Protein: CASSFSLLAKNIQYF. The chain recombines TRBV6-2 or TRBV6-3 with TRBJ2-4; D gene ambiguous. Germline loops: CDR1 MNHEY, CDR2 SVGEGT. Trimming took 4 bases from V and 0 from J, leaving 10 bases between them. The CDR3 totals 15 residues.